The 12 T cell receptor beta chains below come from one sample, sequenced in a study of cytomegalovirus exposure and HLA in healthy donors. Sequencing was performed with immunoSEQ multiplex PCR; in TCRdb, only in-frame clones are kept and a portion is missing. The sample includes more than 150,000 clones, 80% to 85% seen only once; the top ten take approximately 3%. Material: PBMCs. The receptors were sampled from a woman aged 18-29 years in good health and CMV-seropositive.

The chain employs TRBV9 and TRBJ2-3; a possible D gene is TRBD2 (6 bases). Trimming stripped 6 bases from V and 4 bases from J, with 15 bases between. The CDR3 is 14 residues long. The germline V gene encodes CDR1 SGDLS and CDR2 YYNGEE. This CDR3 is CASNLDGGADTQYF. The CDR3 DNA sequence: TGTGCCAGCAACTTGGACGGAGGGGCAGATACGCAGTATTTT.

The rearrangement uses TRBV5-1 and TRBJ2-1; maybe TRBD1 (5 bases). The germline V gene encodes CDR1 SGHRS and CDR2 YFSETQ. The V gene lost 4 bases and the J gene lost 6 bases, with 20 bases spanning the gap. This CDR3 spans 16 amino acids. CDR3 sequence (DNA): TGCGCCAGCAGCCCACTTGTTGCCCTCAGGGTCAATGAGCAGTTCTTC. It is translated as CASSPLVALRVNEQFF.

This sequence joins TRBV9 and TRBJ2-2, with TRBD2 matching over 8 bases. CDR1 is SGDLS, CDR2 YYNGEE, per germline. Losses at the gene ends were 0 bases for V and 1 base for J; bases not matched to a gene: 8. This CDR3 comprises 18 residues. The CDR3 DNA follows: TGTGCCAGCAGCGTAGGGAAGCGGGGGAATTTGAACACCGGGGAGCTGTTTTTT. It translates to CASSVGKRGNLNTGELFF.

CDR3 in amino acids: CASSLSGGETQYF. The CDR3 region has the DNA TGTGCCAGCAGTTTGAGCGGGGGAGAGACCCAGTACTTC. This chain links TRBV28 with TRBJ2-5; TRBD2 agrees at 8 bases. V was clipped by 3 bases and J by 4 bases; unmatched bases: 1. Germline CDR1 reads MDHEN; CDR2 reads SYDVKM. The CDR3 contains 13 residues. Full variable domain (remainder filled in from reference TRBV28 and TRBJ2-5): DVKVTQSSRYLVKRTGEKVFLECVQDMDHENMFWYRQDPGLGLRLIYFSYDVKMKEKGDIPEGYSVSREKKERFSLILESASTNQTSMYLCASSLSGGETQYFGPGTRLLVL.

There are a few counts of this clone. The gene calls are TRBV5-1 and TRBJ1-6; 7 bases line up with TRBD1. The trim removed 4 bases at V and 3 bases at J, leaving 1 base unmatched. Germline CDR1 reads SGHRS; CDR2 reads YFSETQ. CDR3 size: 14 residues. The CDR3 DNA reads as TGCGCCAGCAGCCGGGACAGCTATAATTCACCCCTCCACTTT. Its protein product is CASSRDSYNSPLHF.

The chain uses TRBV9 and TRBJ1-5, with 7 bases matching TRBD1. The CDR3 spans 15 residues. Germline loops: CDR1 SGDLS, CDR2 YYNGEE. V gave up 0 bases and J gave up 6 bases; unmatched junction bases: 6. Here the CDR3 DNA reads TGTGCCAGCAGCGTAGAGGCAGGGGGTGCTCAGCCCCAGCATTTT. Its translation: CASSVEAGGAQPQHF.

The chain is built from TRBV5-6 and TRBJ1-3; D call uncertain. The CDR3 is 15 amino acids. Germline CDR1 SGHDT, CDR2 YYEEEE. V shed 3 bases and J shed 0 bases, with 10 bases lying between them. The CDR3 DNA sequence: TGTGCCAGCAGCTCCTGGGCACCCTCTGGAAACACCATATATTTT. Protein sequence: CASSSWAPSGNTIYF.

V and J are TRBV6-5 and TRBJ1-2; D remains unclear. V was pared by 6 bases and J by 9 bases, with 17 bases between. Germline loops: CDR1 MNHEY, CDR2 SVGAGI. The CDR3 consists of 13 residues. The CDR3: CASSPQAAGSYTF. Written as DNA, the CDR3 is TGTGCCAGCAGCCCCCAGGCAGCGGGAAGCTACACCTTC.

This clone was found once. This sequence joins TRBV6-1 and TRBJ1-6; a possible D gene is TRBD1 (6 bases). This CDR3 spans 17 amino acids. CDR1 is MNHNS, CDR2 SASEGT, per germline. The ends were cut back, 1 base at V and 4 bases at J, with 14 bases in the middle. The CDR3 coding sequence is TGTGCCAGCAGTGAAGGGCGTGGCAGGGGTTATAATTCACCCCTCCACTTT. Translating gives CASSEGRGRGYNSPLHF.

The rearrangement joins TRBV4-1 to TRBJ2-5, with 7 bases lining up with TRBD2. With 1 base clipped from V and 5 bases from J, the junction kept 4 bases outside the gene matches. This CDR3 is built from 14 residues. Germline V gives CDR1 MGHRA, CDR2 YSYEKL. CDR3 loop: CASSQVAGVETQYF. The DNA of the CDR3 is TGCGCCAGCAGCCAAGTTGCGGGGGTGGAGACCCAGTACTTC.

The chain has TRBV5-1 and TRBJ2-5; TRBD1 might be the D (6 bases). Trimming took 4 bases from V and 2 from J, leaving 12 bases between them. CDR1 is SGHRS, CDR2 YFSETQ, per germline. The CDR3 is 14 residues long. The CDR3 sequence: CASSQTGWQETQYF. CDR3 DNA sequence: TGCGCCAGCAGCCAAACAGGGTGGCAAGAGACCCAGTACTTC.

This clone was picked up many times. The chain carries TRBV28 and TRBJ2-1; D may be TRBD1 (5 bases). V lost 5 bases and J 0 bases, leaving 17 bases between the germline ends. Looked up from germline, CDR1 is MDHEN and CDR2 is SYDVKM. The length of the CDR3 is 17 residues. CDR3 region: CASSPVGPGYSYNEQFF. In DNA form, the CDR3 reads TGTGCCAGCAGTCCCGTGGGGCCTGGCTACTCCTACAATGAGCAGTTCTTC.